The rows below give T cell receptor beta chains drawn from one sample of a study of T cells in Graves' hyperthyroidism and ophthalmopathy. MiXCR, applied by TCRdb to the multiplex PCR reads, yields one record per CDR3 protein. The sample includes around 300,000 distinct CDR3 sequences, roughly 19% of them seen just once. Sequenced input: blood. These receptors originate from a man aged 50-60 years with Graves' ophthalmopathy. Each CDR3 is given with its conserved first and last residue. The order of the fields is CDR3 length, V gene, J gene, D gene, clone size, CDR3 protein, CDR3 DNA. D genes are given only for firm matches. Where a row states a size, it is once, few, many or the class of an expanded clone; other rows omit it.

15	TRBV4-1	TRBJ2-7	NA	NA	CASSQEESRRNEQYF	TGCGCCAGCAGCCAAGAGGAGAGCCGGCGGAACGAGCAGTACTTC
14	TRBV28	TRBJ1-1	NA	many	CASRAPRAYTEAFF	TGTGCCAGCAGGGCCCCCAGGGCGTACACTGAAGCTTTCTTT
14	TRBV20-1	TRBJ2-5	TRBD2	few	CSAKSSGRRKTQYF	TGCAGTGCTAAGAGTAGCGGGAGAAGGAAGACCCAGTACTTC
15	TRBV5-5	TRBJ2-7	TRBD1	few	CASSLSGTAFYEQYF	TGTGCCAGCAGCCTTTCCGGGACAGCATTTTACGAGCAGTACTTC
11	TRBV10-3	TRBJ2-5	NA	NA	CAISEDLDRYF	TGTGCCATCAGTGAGGACTTAGATCGGTACTTC
13	TRBV20-1	TRBJ1-5	TRBD1	NA	CSASGTGAQPQHF	TGCAGTGCTAGCGGGACAGGGGCTCAGCCCCAGCATTTT
16	TRBV10-3	TRBJ2-7	NA	NA	CAISESAGPAAYEQYF	TGTGCCATCAGTGAGTCCGCGGGGCCGGCCGCCTACGAGCAGTACTTC
16	TRBV6-1	TRBJ2-3	TRBD2	few	CASRGTSGSPADTQYF	TGTGCCAGCAGGGGGACTAGCGGGAGCCCGGCAGATACGCAGTATTTT
19	TRBV7-9	TRBJ2-1	TRBD2	many	CASSLGLAGGPRRNNEQFF	TGTGCCAGCAGCCTTGGACTAGCGGGAGGGCCTAGAAGGAACAATGAGCAGTTCTTC
16	TRBV27	TRBJ1-3	NA	few	CASSLSPGVSGNTIYF	TGTGCCAGCAGTTTGTCACCTGGGGTGTCCGGAAACACCATATATTTT
14	TRBV6-2/TRBV6-3	TRBJ2-7	TRBD1	NA	CASSYLGQDYEQYF	TGTGCCAGCAGTTACTTAGGACAGGACTACGAGCAGTACTTC
13	TRBV5-6	TRBJ1-2	NA	few	CASSFSPILDYTF	TGTGCCAGCAGCTTTTCACCTATTCTCGACTACACCTTC
17	TRBV7-9	TRBJ2-2	TRBD1	few	CASSFPRGQVNTGELFF	TGTGCCAGCAGCTTCCCGAGGGGACAGGTGAACACCGGGGAGCTGTTTTTT
12	TRBV7-9	TRBJ1-4	NA	NA	CASNPGNEKLFF	TGTGCCAGCAACCCAGGGAATGAAAAACTGTTTTTT
14	TRBV28	TRBJ1-6	TRBD1	few	CASSTGQGWSPLHF	TGTGCCAGCAGTACTGGACAGGGGTGGTCACCCCTCCACTTT
15	TRBV20-1	TRBJ2-3	TRBD2	NA	CSARGLAGLSDTQYF	TGCAGTGCTAGAGGACTAGCGGGACTGAGCGATACGCAGTATTTT
15	TRBV7-3	TRBJ2-1	TRBD2	many	CASSDPGLAGGEQFF	TGTGCCAGCAGCGACCCGGGACTAGCGGGAGGTGAGCAGTTCTTC
14	TRBV18	TRBJ2-1	NA	NA	CASSPPGRDGEQFF	TGTGCCAGCTCACCACCGGGTAGGGACGGTGAGCAGTTCTTC
12	TRBV28	TRBJ2-5	NA	few	CAAGGYQETQYF	TGTGCCGCTGGGGGTTACCAAGAGACCCAGTACTTC
15	TRBV27	TRBJ2-5	TRBD2	NA	CASKAAGGPSETQYF	TGTGCCAGCAAGGCGGCGGGAGGGCCCTCTGAGACCCAGTACTTC
10	TRBV20-1	TRBJ1-1	NA	NA	CSTTVAEAFF	TGCAGTACAACTGTGGCTGAAGCTTTCTTT
13	TRBV4-1	TRBJ2-1	TRBD1	NA	CASSLVGQGDMFF	TGCGCCAGCAGCCTCGTCGGACAGGGGGATATGTTCTTC
15	TRBV3-1	TRBJ2-5	NA	many	CASSQGPGAEKTQYF	TGTGCCAGCAGCCAAGGGCCGGGGGCCGAAAAGACCCAGTACTTC
15	TRBV6-1	TRBJ1-5	TRBD1	NA	CASRRDRGFDQPQHF	TGTGCCAGCAGACGGGACAGGGGTTTTGATCAGCCCCAGCATTTT
17	TRBV7-3	TRBJ1-2	TRBD1	many	CASSLKAPGQGFYGYTF	TGTGCCAGCAGTTTAAAGGCCCCGGGACAGGGATTCTATGGCTACACCTTC
13	TRBV18	TRBJ2-7	NA	many	CASSPGPTYEQYF	TGTGCCAGCTCACCCGGGCCAACCTACGAGCAGTACTTC